These 27 T cell receptor beta chains came from one sample sequenced in a study of control samples from healthy donors and cancer patients. Produced via immunoSEQ multiplex PCR; TCRdb's table is partial and in-frame only. The sample records about 190,000 clones, approximately 90% being singletons. Input material: blood. The origin of the receptors is a man aged 30 to 39 in good health.

CDR3 protein: CASSISPNPRQGNQPQHF. The CDR3 nucleotides read TGTGCCAGTAGTATCTCACCAAATCCCCGGCAGGGCAATCAGCCCCAGCATTTT. This chain links TRBV19 with TRBJ1-5; D is ambiguous. The V end lost 3 bases, the J end lost 2 bases, and 20 bases lay between the germline ends. The CDR3 is made up of 18 amino acids. Looked up from germline, CDR1 is LNHDA and CDR2 is SQIVND (reference sequence).

The chain links TRBV10-3 to TRBJ1-2, with 8 bases matching TRBD1. From germline, CDR1 is ENHRY and CDR2 SYGVKD. The CDR3 spans 15 residues. The V gene end was trimmed by 2 bases and the J gene end by 1 base; junction bases not matched to a gene: 3. The CDR3 DNA follows: TGTGCCATCAGTGAGGGGACAGGAATTAACTATGGCTACACCTTC. This codes for CAISEGTGINYGYTF.

The V gene is TRBV27, the J gene TRBJ2-7; 8 bases are a match to TRBD1. J lost 3 bases, V lost 4 bases, and 11 bases had no gene match. In germline, CDR1 is MNHEY, CDR2 SMNVEV (reference sequence). The CDR3 is 16 amino acids. The DNA of the CDR3 is TGTGCCAGCAGTTCCCCCCTTCGGACAGGGAGCTACGAGCAGTACTTC. It specifies CASSSPLRTGSYEQYF.

The CDR3, as DNA: TGTGCCAGCAGCCCGACCGGGACACAAAAGGGGAACACTGAAGCTTTCTTT. Protein: CASSPTGTQKGNTEAFF. The chain uses TRBV7-9 and TRBJ1-1, with D perhaps matching TRBD1 (6 bases). The CDR3 has 17 residues. Trimming stripped 5 bases from V and 1 base from J, with 20 bases between. Germline CDR1 and CDR2: SEHNR and FQNEAQ (reference sequence). The complete variable domain, with remaining parts taken from reference TRBV7-9 and TRBJ1-1, reads DTGVSQNPRHKITKRGQNVTFRCDPISEHNRLYWYRQTLGQGPEFLTYFQNEAQLEKSRLLSDRFSAERPKGSFSTLEIQRTEQGDSAMYLCASSPTGTQKGNTEAFFGQGTRLTVV.

The chain uses TRBV7-2 and TRBJ1-2; a possible D gene is TRBD1 (5 bases). Trimming stripped 1 base from V and 8 bases from J, with 11 bases between. Germline V gene lookup returns CDR1 SGHTA and CDR2 FQGNSA. This CDR3 comprises 13 residues. DNA for the CDR3: TGTGCCAGCAGCTTAGGCAGGGACGGAGGCTACACCTTC. Protein sequence: CASSLGRDGGYTF.

The chain is built from TRBV19 and TRBJ1-4, with D uncertain. In germline, CDR1 is LNHDA, CDR2 SQIVND (reference sequence). The CDR3 runs to 15 residues. Trimming pared 4 bases from V and 3 bases from J, leaving 12 bases between. The CDR3 here is CASSNRGQANEKLFF. For the CDR3, the DNA is TGTGCCAGTAGTAATCGAGGGCAGGCTAATGAAAAACTGTTTTTT.

This chain links TRBV10-3 with TRBJ2-3, with a weak D call TRBD2 (6 bases). Trimming stripped 3 bases from V and 4 bases from J, with 17 bases between. Germline loops: CDR1 ENHRY, CDR2 SYGVKD. The CDR3 has 16 residues. CDR3 in amino acids: CAISEASRGGADTQYF. In nucleotides, the CDR3 is TGTGCCATCAGTGAAGCTTCGAGGGGAGGCGCAGATACGCAGTATTTT.

This clone has just one count. The V call is TRBV27, the J call TRBJ1-6; D uncertain. In germline, CDR1 is MNHEY, CDR2 SMNVEV (reference sequence). This CDR3 has 16 residues. V was shortened by 0 bases and J by 8 bases, with 14 bases between the two germline ends. This CDR3 reads CASSLSPPTRDSPLHF. The CDR3 DNA reads as TGTGCCAGCAGTTTATCCCCCCCCACCCGGGATTCACCCCTCCACTTT.

This sequence joins TRBV7-3 and TRBJ1-2; a possible D gene is TRBD1 (5 bases). The CDR3 spans 18 residues. V dropped 0 bases and J dropped 5 bases, with 22 bases sitting between them. Germline lookup yields CDR1 SGHTA and CDR2 FQGTGA. CDR3 DNA: TGTGCCAGCAGCTTAACTCCTGAATCCCCGGGACGGAAATATGGCTACACCTTC. This gives the protein CASSLTPESPGRKYGYTF.

The chain carries TRBV12-3 or TRBV12-4 and TRBJ1-3, with no clear D. The CDR3 runs 11 residues. The V gene lost 6 bases and the J gene lost 4 bases, with 4 bases spanning the gap. DNA of the CDR3: TGTGCCAGCAGCCAAGGAAACACCATATATTTT. It encodes CASSQGNTIYF.

The V gene is TRBV2, the J gene TRBJ1-2, with 8 nucleotides matching TRBD1. From germline, CDR1 is SNHLY and CDR2 FYNNEI. V lost 8 bases to trimming and J lost 2 bases; unmatched junction nucleotides: 10. There are 15 residues in the CDR3. The CDR3 reads CASLAAGGSNYGYTF. DNA of the CDR3: TGTGCCAGCCTAGCCGCAGGGGGCTCGAACTATGGCTACACCTTC. Filled out from reference TRBV2 and TRBJ1-2, the complete variable domain reads EPEVTQTPSHQVTQMGQEVILRCVPISNHLYFYWYRQILGQKVEFLVSFYNNEISEKSEIFDDQFSVERPDGSNFTLKIRSTKLEDSAMYFCASLAAGGSNYGYTFGSGTRLTVV.

This chain joins TRBV14 and TRBJ2-7; D possibly corresponds to TRBD2 (5 bases). Trimming took off 2 bases at V and 5 bases at J, with 10 bases between the two ends. The length of the CDR3 is 13 residues. CDR1 and CDR2 (germline): SGHDN, FVKESK. CDR3 protein: CASSQSLAHEQYF. CDR3 nucleotides: TGTGCCAGCAGCCAAAGCCTAGCCCACGAGCAGTACTTC.

This clone appeared once. The chain joins TRBV7-3 to TRBJ2-1; 8 bases are a match to TRBD2. Germline V gene data show CDR1 as SGHTA and CDR2 as FQGTGA. The CDR3 runs 15 residues. Trimming at V came to 6 bases and at J to 0 bases, leaving 4 bases not matched to a gene. The CDR3 coding sequence is TGTGCCAGCAGGCCTAGCGGGTCCTCCTACAATGAGCAGTTCTTC. Its protein is CASRPSGSSYNEQFF.

The chain employs TRBV6-5 and TRBJ2-3, with 10 bases aligning to TRBD1. CDR1 is MNHEY, CDR2 SVGAGI, per germline. The CDR3 runs to 15 residues. The junction had 6 bases not matched to a gene; V was cut back by 8 bases and J by 1 base. CDR3 protein: CASRDRGGGTDTQYF. CDR3 nucleotides: TGTGCCAGCCGGGACAGGGGAGGAGGCACAGATACGCAGTATTTT.

This chain's CDR3 is CSAKRTGIYEQYF. The CDR3, as DNA: TGCAGCGCCAAGCGGACAGGGATCTACGAGCAGTACTTC. This chain connects TRBV29-1 to TRBJ2-7; 8 bases line up with TRBD1. This CDR3 has 13 residues. Germline values: CDR1 SQVTM, CDR2 ANQGSEA. J lost 3 bases, V lost 7 bases, and 8 bases had no gene match.

The V call is TRBV27, the J call TRBJ2-7, with TRBD2 identical over 8 bases. Germline V gene data show CDR1 as MNHEY and CDR2 as SMNVEV (reference sequence). The CDR3 totals 14 residues. V gave up 3 bases and J gave up 7 bases; unmatched junction bases: 8. The DNA for the CDR3 is TGTGCCAGCAGTTTTGGCTTTTCGGGAGGGGAGCAGTACTTC. Its protein is CASSFGFSGGEQYF.

The CDR3 nucleotides read TGTGCCAGCAGCCTCACCCGACTAGCGGGGGCCAAAAGCACAGATACGCAGTATTTT. Its protein is CASSLTRLAGAKSTDTQYF. This sequence joins TRBV7-8 and TRBJ2-3; 12 bases align to TRBD2. J gave up 0 bases and V 5 bases, and 12 bases lay outside the gene matches. The germline V gene has CDR1 SGHVS and CDR2 FQNEAQ. This CDR3 spans 19 amino acids.

The genes are TRBV3-1 (or the pseudogene TRBV3-2) and TRBJ2-7; weak D call: TRBD2 (5 bases). With 5 bases removed from V and 1 base from J, the gap between germline ends came to 12 bases. The CDR3 has 14 amino acids. Germline CDR1 reads LGHDT; CDR2 reads YNNKEL (reference sequence). This CDR3 is CASSSGLKSYEQYF. CDR3 nucleotides: TGTGCCAGCAGCTCAGGACTGAAATCCTACGAGCAGTACTTC.

This clone was seen only once. The chain recombines TRBV30 with TRBJ2-3; 10 bases are shared with TRBD2. Germline V CDR1 and CDR2: GTSNPN, SVGIG (reference sequence). The CDR3 is made up of 20 amino acids. The V segment lost 1 base and the J segment 0 bases; nucleotides outside the gene matches: 16. The CDR3 loop reads CAWSAFWSGGALASTDTQYF. CDR3 DNA: TGTGCCTGGAGTGCCTTTTGGAGCGGGGGGGCCTTAGCTAGCACAGATACGCAGTATTTT.

V gene TRBV11-2 combines with J gene TRBJ1-1; 7 nucleotides line up with TRBD1. The V segment lost 5 bases and the J segment 10 bases; nucleotides outside the gene matches: 10. Germline-derived CDR1 and CDR2 are SGHAT and FQNNGV. The CDR3 is 13 amino acids. The CDR3 region is CASSIPPTGAAFF. The DNA for the CDR3 is TGTGCCAGCAGCATCCCCCCCACAGGGGCAGCTTTCTTT.

J is TRBJ2-7 and V is TRBV6-1, with 11 positions matching TRBD1. The ends lost 3 bases at V and 2 bases at J; junction bases unmatched: 3. Per germline, CDR1 MNHNS and CDR2 SASEGT. The CDR3 sequence is 15 residues long. The CDR3 nucleotides read TGTGCCAGCAGTGAGGGACAGGGGGTGGCCTACGAGCAGTACTTC. It yields the protein CASSEGQGVAYEQYF.

This chain connects TRBV2 to TRBJ2-1; TRBD2 matches at 11 bases. CDR1 is SNHLY, CDR2 FYNNEI, per germline. CDR3 length: 15 amino acids. With 6 bases clipped from V and 2 bases from J, the junction kept 3 bases outside the gene matches. This CDR3 reads CASSKLAGAYNEQFF. The DNA for the CDR3 is TGTGCCAGCAGCAAACTAGCGGGGGCCTACAATGAGCAGTTCTTC. The whole variable domain, filled in from reference TRBV2 and TRBJ2-1, reads EPEVTQTPSHQVTQMGQEVILRCVPISNHLYFYWYRQILGQKVEFLVSFYNNEISEKSEIFDDQFSVERPDGSNFTLKIRSTKLEDSAMYFCASSKLAGAYNEQFFGPGTRLTVL.

The chain uses TRBV11-2 and TRBJ2-7, with TRBD1 identical over 7 bases. The CDR3 is 13 residues long. Trimming cost V 5 bases and J 3 bases; bases outside gene matches: 4. The germline V gene has CDR1 SGHAT and CDR2 FQNNGV. The CDR3 nucleotides read TGTGCCAGCAGCGCAAACAGGGGCTACGAGCAGTACTTC. It specifies CASSANRGYEQYF.

The rearrangement links TRBV18 to TRBJ1-5, with no clear D. The V end lost 0 bases, the J end lost 0 bases, and 12 bases lay between the germline ends. The CDR3 runs 17 residues. Looked up from germline, CDR1 is KGHSH and CDR2 is LQKENI. The CDR3 region has the DNA TGTGCCAGCTCACCACCGAGTGAAGGAATTAGCAATCAGCCCCAGCATTTT. It is translated as CASSPPSEGISNQPQHF.

The rearrangement joins TRBV19 to TRBJ1-2; the D gene is possibly TRBD1 (6 bases). Between the trimmed V and J ends, which lost 7 bases and 5 bases, there was a span of 20 bases. Looked up from germline, CDR1 is LNHDA and CDR2 is SQIVND (reference sequence). The CDR3 consists of 15 residues. The CDR3 nucleotides are TGTGCCAGTAAACGAGAGGGGGTGTTCCCTTATGGCTACACCTTC. Protein: CASKREGVFPYGYTF.

CDR3 in amino acids: CASTRIAGGIETQYF. CDR3 DNA sequence: TGTGCCAGCACGCGCATAGCGGGGGGCATCGAGACCCAGTACTTC. J is TRBJ2-5 and V is TRBV18; TRBD2 matches 10 bases. The germline gives CDR1 KGHSH, CDR2 LQKENI. The CDR3 has 15 amino acids. The V segment lost 8 bases and the J segment 5 bases; nucleotides outside the gene matches: 11.

The rearrangement links TRBV5-1 to TRBJ1-2; 10 bases align to TRBD1. The V gene's germline CDR1 is SGHRS and CDR2 YFSETQ. This CDR3 spans 15 amino acids. With 3 bases clipped from V and 1 base from J, the junction kept 3 bases outside the gene matches. CDR3 region: CASSWGQGFNYGYTF. CDR3 sequence (DNA): TGCGCCAGCAGCTGGGGACAGGGGTTTAACTATGGCTACACCTTC.